This passage covers 21 T cell receptor beta chains from one sample sequenced in a study of blood T cell repertoires in COVID-19. The data were produced by immunoSEQ multiplex PCR, yet TCRdb's version contains in-frame clones alone and is incomplete. Among fewer than 40,000 clones listed, 70% to 90% were seen once. The sample comprised peripheral blood. The receptors here all came from a human donor in a cohort sampled during active COVID-19.

V usage is TRBV7-9 and J usage is TRBJ2-7; D gene uncertain. The CDR3 is 13 amino acids. Germline V gives CDR1 SEHNR, CDR2 FQNEAQ (reference sequence). V was shortened by 8 bases and J by 0 bases, with 11 bases between the two germline ends. DNA for the CDR3: TGTGCCAGCGCTCCACTAAGCTCCTACGAGCAGTACTTC. It translates to CASAPLSSYEQYF.

The gene calls are TRBV5-1 and TRBJ2-7; no clear D gene. Germline CDR1 SGHRS, CDR2 YFSETQ. Trimming pared 0 bases from V and 3 bases from J, leaving 7 bases between. The CDR3 consists of 13 residues. CDR3 amino acids: CASSLDGGYEQYF. The CDR3 DNA sequence: TGCGCCAGCAGCTTGGATGGCGGCTACGAGCAGTACTTC.

The chain combines TRBV18 with TRBJ2-5, with D perhaps matching TRBD1 (6 bases). V was shortened by 6 bases and J by 5 bases, with 10 bases between the two germline ends. This CDR3 has 12 amino acids. The germline gives CDR1 KGHSH, CDR2 LQKENI. Here the CDR3 reads CASSRDRETQYF. The CDR3 nucleotides are TGTGCCAGCTCCCGAGACAGGGAGACCCAGTACTTC.

This clone was picked up one time. V and J are TRBV19 and TRBJ1-1; no clear D. Germline V gene sequence: CDR1 LNHDA, CDR2 SQIVND (reference sequence). This CDR3 contains 11 residues. Trimming cost V 9 bases and J 10 bases, with 15 bases left between them. The CDR3 is CASRATTRAFF. CDR3 nucleotides: TGTGCCAGCCGCGCCACCACTAGAGCTTTCTTT. Together with reference TRBV19 and TRBJ1-1, the CDR3 gives the full variable domain: DGGITQSPKYLFRKEGQNVTLSCEQNLNHDAMYWYRQDPGQGLRLIYYSQIVNDFQKGDIAEGYSVSREKKESFPLTVTSAQKNPTAFYLCASRATTRAFFGQGTRLTVV.

This clone was seen a few times. The V gene is TRBV4-1, the J gene TRBJ2-2; 10 bases line up with TRBD2. The CDR3 is 15 residues long. Germline V gene sequence: CDR1 MGHRA, CDR2 YSYEKL. V trimming: 4 bases; J trimming: 3 bases; junction bases outside the gene matches: 2. CDR3 sequence: CASSPAGGYTGELFF. CDR3 bases: TGCGCCAGCAGCCCAGCGGGAGGGTACACCGGGGAGCTGTTTTTT.

This sequence joins TRBV6-5 and TRBJ2-3; 9 bases fit TRBD2. There are 16 residues in the CDR3. Germline-derived CDR1 and CDR2 are MNHEY and SVGAGI. V shed 4 bases, J shed 4 bases, and the junction held 9 bases outside the gene matches. This CDR3 is CASSSSGTSFADTQYF. The CDR3 nucleotides are TGTGCCAGCAGTTCGTCCGGGACTAGCTTTGCAGATACGCAGTATTTT.

The chain employs TRBV27 and TRBJ2-1; 9 bases agree with TRBD1. Trimming took 5 bases from V and 8 from J; bases not matched to a gene: 13. Germline assignment: CDR1 MNHEY and CDR2 SMNVEV (reference sequence). This CDR3 has 16 residues. The chain's CDR3 is CASSRRGTGRRDEQFF. CDR3 DNA: TGTGCCAGCAGTCGACGCGGGACAGGGCGTAGGGATGAGCAGTTCTTC.

J is TRBJ1-2 and V is TRBV27; tentative D call: TRBD1 (5 bases). Trimming took 4 bases from V and 2 from J, leaving 5 bases between them. This CDR3 is 12 amino acids long. Per germline, CDR1 MNHEY and CDR2 SMNVEV (reference sequence). The CDR3 protein is CASSSGNYGYTF. The CDR3 DNA reads as TGTGCCAGCAGTTCAGGGAACTATGGCTACACCTTC.

The chain is built from TRBV5-5 and TRBJ1-4; D not certain. This CDR3 comprises 16 residues. Trimming took 0 bases from V and 8 from J, leaving 17 bases between them. The germline gives CDR1 SGHKS, CDR2 YYEKEE (reference sequence). CDR3 coding DNA: TGTGCCAGCAGCTTGGGGTTCGGAGGGTCGGGCGAAAAACTGTTTTTT. The encoded protein is CASSLGFGGSGEKLFF.

The chain carries TRBV28 and TRBJ1-2; maybe TRBD1 (5 bases). CDR3 length: 13 residues. Germline V gene lookup returns CDR1 MDHEN and CDR2 SYDVKM. Deletions cut 4 bases from V and 2 bases from J, with 8 bases between. The CDR3 DNA sequence: TGTGCCAGCAGTTCCGGGGGAAACTATGGCTACACCTTC. Translating it yields CASSSGGNYGYTF.

A remark on this clone: A read error may produce the germline difference seen at one junction end. The chain carries TRBV5-8 and TRBJ1-1, with TRBD1 as a possible D gene (5 bases). The CDR3 contains 14 residues. Germline assignment: CDR1 SGHTS and CDR2 YDEGEE. The DNA for the CDR3 is TGTGCCAGCAGCTTACGGGGGTTGAAAACTGAAGCTTTCTTT. The encoded protein is CASSLRGLKTEAFF.

The chain uses TRBV4-3 and TRBJ2-1; possibly TRBD1 for D (6 bases). The CDR3 runs 15 residues. Looked up from germline, CDR1 is LGHNA and CDR2 is YSLEER. The ends were cut back, 2 bases at V and 9 bases at J, with 17 bases in the middle. The CDR3 is CASSQPGPLRGEQFF. In DNA form, the CDR3 reads TGCGCCAGCAGCCAACCGGGGCCCCTCAGGGGTGAGCAGTTCTTC.

The gene calls are TRBV3-1 (or the pseudogene TRBV3-2) and TRBJ1-1, with unresolved D. This CDR3 region has 12 residues. CDR1 and CDR2 from the germline V gene are LGHDT and YNNKEL (reference sequence). Trimming stripped 1 base from V and 7 bases from J, with 7 bases between. CDR3 loop: CASSQGAGEAFF. The CDR3 coding sequence is TGTGCCAGCAGCCAAGGCGCGGGTGAAGCTTTCTTT.

This clone was detected ten times or more. The chain has TRBV30 and TRBJ1-3; the D is unclear. There are 12 residues in the CDR3. Germline V gene sequence: CDR1 GTSNPN, CDR2 SVGIG (reference sequence). V lost 4 bases and J lost 2, with 6 bases in between. The CDR3 bases are TGTGCCTGGAAAGCTGCTGGAAACACCATATATTTT. Its protein is CAWKAAGNTIYF. The full variable domain, completed using reference TRBV30 and TRBJ1-3, is SQTIHQWPATLVQPVGSPLSLECTVEGTSNPNLYWYRQAAGRGLQLLFYSVGIGQISSEVPQNLSASRPQDRQFILSSKKLLLSDSGFYLCAWKAAGNTIYFGEGSWLTVV.

The CDR3: CASSETTVVGTEAFF. The CDR3 DNA follows: TGTGCCAGCAGTGAAACCACAGTGGTCGGCACTGAAGCTTTCTTT. The chain is built from TRBV25-1 and TRBJ1-1; D unclear. CDR1 is MGHDK and CDR2 is SYGVNS in the germline V gene. V lost 2 bases, J lost 4 bases, and 14 bases lay in between. The CDR3 has 15 residues.

V is TRBV30 and J is TRBJ2-6; tentative D call: TRBD2 (6 bases). This CDR3 has 17 residues. The germline V gene encodes CDR1 GTSNPN and CDR2 SVGIG (reference sequence). V lost 5 bases to trimming and J lost 0 bases, with 17 bases between them. This CDR3 reads CAWRYPGGSSGANVLTF. In DNA, the CDR3 is TGTGCCTGGCGGTACCCCGGAGGGAGCTCTGGGGCCAACGTCCTGACTTTC. Looking up the rest from reference TRBV30 and TRBJ2-6 gives the full variable domain: SQTIHQWPATLVQPVGSPLSLECTVEGTSNPNLYWYRQAAGRGLQLLFYSVGIGQISSEVPQNLSASRPQDRQFILSSKKLLLSDSGFYLCAWRYPGGSSGANVLTFGAGSRLTVL.

The V gene is TRBV19, the J gene TRBJ1-2; D not resolved. Germline values: CDR1 LNHDA, CDR2 SQIVND (reference sequence). V gave up 0 bases and J gave up 2 bases, with 10 bases separating them. The CDR3 has 15 amino acids. The CDR3 DNA reads TGTGCCAGTAGTATAGATAGAGGCCAGAACTATGGCTACACCTTC. Residues: CASSIDRGQNYGYTF. Based on the CDR3 plus reference TRBV19 and TRBJ1-2, the full variable domain is DGGITQSPKYLFRKEGQNVTLSCEQNLNHDAMYWYRQDPGQGLRLIYYSQIVNDFQKGDIAEGYSVSREKKESFPLTVTSAQKNPTAFYLCASSIDRGQNYGYTFGSGTRLTVV.

The chain combines TRBV29-1 with TRBJ1-1, with D hard to call. The CDR3 totals 12 residues. Germline V CDR1 and CDR2: SQVTM, ANQGSEA. The ends were cut back, 3 bases at V and 3 bases at J, with 8 bases in the middle. CDR3 in DNA: TGCAGCGTTGATGCTCAGGACACTGAAGCTTTCTTT. This encodes CSVDAQDTEAFF. Looking up the rest from reference TRBV29-1 and TRBJ1-1 gives the full variable domain: SAVISQKPSRDICQRGTSLTIQCQVDSQVTMMFWYRQQPGQSLTLIATANQGSEATYESGFVIDKFPISRPNLTFSTLTVSNMSPEDSSIYLCSVDAQDTEAFFGQGTRLTVV.

The chain carries TRBV4-2 and TRBJ1-1; no reliable D call. This CDR3 is 14 amino acids long. The V end lost 0 bases, the J end lost 1 base, and 6 bases lay between the germline ends. Germline CDR1 LGHNA, CDR2 YNFKEQ. The DNA for the CDR3 is TGTGCCAGCAGCCAAGACGTCCCGAACACTGAAGCTTTCTTT. Translated, it gives CASSQDVPNTEAFF.

On this clone itself: Germline and junction disagree at one end, which may indicate a read error. The rearrangement joins TRBV7-7 to TRBJ2-1; 7 nucleotides agree with TRBD1. The CDR3 has 16 residues. Germline lookup yields CDR1 SSHAT and CDR2 FNYEAQ (reference sequence). CDR3 coding DNA: TGTGCTAGCAGCATAGGGGAACAGGGGATCGGCAATGAGCAGTTCTTC. This translates into CASSIGEQGIGNEQFF.

V gene TRBV12-3 or TRBV12-4 combines with J gene TRBJ2-7; maybe TRBD2 (7 bases). V was clipped by 5 bases and J by 2 bases, with 10 bases between them. The length of the CDR3 is 13 residues. In DNA form, the CDR3 reads TGTGCCAGCAGTCCGGGGGGCCCCTACGAGCAGTACTTC. It codes for CASSPGGPYEQYF.